This TCR beta chain was documented in a study of vaccination and CD4 T cells after COVID-19. Whole-study context: Convalescent donors: six male, four female; seven Caucasian, two Asian, one multiracial, two Hispanic. Points from the study as a whole: A nonsignificant median increase from roughly 21 to 40 SARS-CoV-2-reactive clonotypes was observed.

Trimming took off 2 bases at V and 4 bases at J, with 14 bases between the two ends. Germline CDR1 is MNHNS and CDR2 is SASEGT. The CDR3 has 15 residues. There are a few counts of this clonotype. The target antigen is unknown. Described treatment: approximately 10-day PBMC culture with coronavirus spike peptide pools or control peptides (ViraFEST assay). US Alpha, Beta and Delta variants postdated the positive PCR dates, which ran from March to December 2020. The study sequenced cultured CD4+ T cell DNA using the Oncomine TCR Beta short-read assay. Via MiXCR, TCRdb re-called the PCR reads, giving one row per CDR3 protein. The table lists over 12,000 distinct CDR3 sequences, 40% to 50% of them singletons.

The chain recombines TRBV6-1 with TRBJ1-2; a weak D match, TRBD1 (6 bases). The specimen was CD4+ T cells from blood, cultured in vitro. The sequence derives from a human donor who had recovered from COVID-19. This CDR3 reads CASSETQGRVYGYTF. The CDR3 DNA reads TGTGCCAGCAGTGAAACACAGGGTCGGGTCTATGGCTACACCTTC.